The T cell receptor beta chain described here comes from a study of blood T cell repertoires in COVID-19. Study overall: The samples span acute and convalescent COVID-19 from the United States, Italy and Spain. T cells, B-cell-depleted T cells, or PBMCs provided the cDNA or gDNA that served as material.

Study processing details: Reference gene primer amplification gave estimated nucleated cell counts. Assay: immunoSEQ multiplex PCR; the TCRdb copy retains only in-frame clones and omits some. V, J and clone size were drawn from that table, and D and trimming were deduced from the DNA. The sample has roughly 150,000 clones; 88% are singletons. The V end lost 7 bases, the J end lost 5 bases, and 17 bases lay between the germline ends. This CDR3 spans 14 amino acids. The V gene's germline CDR1 is LNHDA and CDR2 SQIVND (reference sequence). V usage is TRBV19 and J usage is TRBJ2-5; D is perhaps TRBD1 (5 bases). The clonotype originates from a human donor in a cohort sampled during active COVID-19. Sequences were obtained from peripheral blood. The CDR3 region has the DNA TGTGCCAGTACTGAGAGTGGGGCCAAGGAGACCCAGTACTTC. This translates into CASTESGAKETQYF.